The rows below give T cell receptor beta chains drawn from one sample of a study of blood T cell repertoires in COVID-19. Here immunoSEQ multiplex PCR was the method, and the copy in TCRdb shows in-frame clones only, minus some. The table records approximately 61,000 clones, approximately 86% of them present only once. Specimen: peripheral blood. Receptors originate from a human donor in a cohort sampled during active COVID-19. CDR3s include the opening cysteine and the closing phenylalanine or tryptophan. D genes are given only for firm matches. Some rows have no size entry. The others give once, few or many, or a class for an expanded clone.

CDR3nt	CDR3aa	j_gene	abundance	d_gene	v_gene
TGTGCCAGCTCACCACGAAGGAGCGCCGATGAGCAGTTCTTC	CASSPRRSADEQFF	TRBJ2-1	.	.	TRBV18
TGTGCCAGCAGCGTTACGGTGCTCTCCTACGAGCAGTACTTC	CASSVTVLSYEQYF	TRBJ2-7	.	.	TRBV9
TGTGCCAGCAGCTTAGACCCAGGATTCACTGAAGCTTTCTTT	CASSLDPGFTEAFF	TRBJ1-1	.	.	TRBV11-2
TGTGCCAGCAGTTTATTGGGGGCAGTGGGGACCGGGGAGCTGTTTTTT	CASSLLGAVGTGELFF	TRBJ2-2	.	.	TRBV27
TGTGCCAGCAGCAACTCGAGGACTAGCACAGATACGCAGTATTTT	CASSNSRTSTDTQYF	TRBJ2-3	.	.	TRBV6-2/TRBV6-3
TGTGCCAGCAGCTTAAGAGCGGAGCCCTACAATGAGCAGTTCTTC	CASSLRAEPYNEQFF	TRBJ2-1	.	.	TRBV7-8
TGTGCCAGCAGCCAGGAGCGGACTAGCACAGATACGCAGTATTTT	CASSQERTSTDTQYF	TRBJ2-3	.	.	TRBV14
TGTGCCAGCAGTCGGACTTTCGGAGAGCTGTTTTTT	CASSRTFGELFF	TRBJ2-2	once	.	TRBV28
TGTGCCAGCAGCCCTGCTGGTTCGGTGGCTTTCTTT	CASSPAGSVAFF	TRBJ1-1	.	.	TRBV3-1/TRBV3-2
TGTGCCAGCAGCTCAACTGGGGGGTACACTGAAGCTTTCTTT	CASSSTGGYTEAFF	TRBJ1-1	.	.	TRBV7-9
TGTGCCAGTAGTATTAGCGGCCGGGAGCTGTTTTTT	CASSISGRELFF	TRBJ2-2	.	.	TRBV19
TGTGCCAGCAGTACCGGGACTCCCTTGGGGGAGCAGTACTTC	CASSTGTPLGEQYF	TRBJ2-7	.	.	TRBV6-5
TGCGCCAGCAGCTTGCTAGCGGGAAGCACCGGGGAGCTGTTTTTT	CASSLLAGSTGELFF	TRBJ2-2	.	TRBD2	TRBV5-1
TGTGCCAGCAGCTCAATCCCCCCGAGAACCCACGCGGACACTGAAGCTTTCTTT	CASSSIPPRTHADTEAFF	TRBJ1-1	.	.	TRBV7-9
TGTGCCAGCAGTAGGGACATCTACGAGCAGTACTTC	CASSRDIYEQYF	TRBJ2-7	.	.	TRBV6-5
TGTGCCAGCAGTTACTCCGGAGGGAGCAATCAGCCCCAGCATTTT	CASSYSGGSNQPQHF	TRBJ1-5	once	.	TRBV6-5
TGTGCCAGCAGTTTGGGGGGGGTAGGACAGCCCCAGCATTTT	CASSLGGVGQPQHF	TRBJ1-5	.	.	TRBV6-2/TRBV6-3
TGTGCCAGCAGCCTAGCGGGACACCGGTCCTACGAGCAGTACTTC	CASSLAGHRSYEQYF	TRBJ2-7	.	TRBD2	TRBV3-1/TRBV3-2
TGTGCCAGCAGCCGGAGCCCGGGACTAGGTCAGCTCTCCTACGAGCAGTACTTC	CASSRSPGLGQLSYEQYF	TRBJ2-7	.	TRBD2	TRBV28
TGTGCCAGTAGCCACAGGGACCCAAGCTCCTACGAGCAGTACTTC	CASSHRDPSSYEQYF	TRBJ2-7	.	.	TRBV19
TGTGCCAGCAGTCCGGGGATTTCCTTGCACGAGCAGTACTTC	CASSPGISLHEQYF	TRBJ2-7	.	.	TRBV28
TGCAGTGCTAGTGGGGACAGGGGGCAAGAAAAACTGTTTTTT	CSASGDRGQEKLFF	TRBJ1-4	.	TRBD1	TRBV20-1
TGTGCCAGCAGCATGGGGACTAGTATGCAAGATACGCAGTATTTT	CASSMGTSMQDTQYF	TRBJ2-3	.	TRBD2	TRBV5-4
TGTGCCAGCAGCTTGATCCCAGCGGGGGGACATCAAGGAACCCAGTACTTC	CASSLIPAGGHQGTQYF	TRBJ2-5	few	TRBD2	TRBV5-4
TGTGCCAGCAGCTCAGTTAGGGACTGGGGTACCAACGTCCTGACTTTC	CASSSVRDWGTNVLTF	TRBJ2-6	.	.	TRBV5-4
TGTGCCACCAGTGACCCTGGACTAGCGGGTTACAATGAGCAGTTCTTC	CATSDPGLAGYNEQFF	TRBJ2-1	.	TRBD2	TRBV24-1
TGTGCCAGTAGTTTACAGGGTGGGGACACTGAAGCTTTCTTT	CASSLQGGDTEAFF	TRBJ1-1	.	.	TRBV19
TGTGCCAGCAGCGGATCTCTTGGACTAGCGGGAGCTGGGCAAGAGACCCAGTACTTC	CASSGSLGLAGAGQETQYF	TRBJ2-5	.	TRBD2	TRBV7-9
TGTGCCAGCAGCCAAGATCGGGACAGGGGAAGTGAAGCTTTCTTT	CASSQDRDRGSEAFF	TRBJ1-1	.	TRBD1	TRBV3-1/TRBV3-2
TGTGCCAGCAGCCATACGGGACAGCTGAACACTGAAGCTTTCTTT	CASSHTGQLNTEAFF	TRBJ1-1	few	TRBD1	TRBV4-2
TGTGCCAGCAGTGAAGGTCTAGTACTAGCCCGTAGCACAGATACGCAGTATTTT	CASSEGLVLARSTDTQYF	TRBJ2-3	.	.	TRBV6-1
TGCGCCAGCAGTAACCCGGGACAGGGGGTCGAAAAACTGTTTTTT	CASSNPGQGVEKLFF	TRBJ1-4	.	TRBD1	TRBV5-1
TGCGCCAAGTGGTGGGGGGATGGAGCTTTCTTT	CAKWWGDGAFF	TRBJ1-1	.	.	TRBV5-1
TGTGCCAGCAGCCAACTACTTAACACCGGGGAGCTGTTTTTT	CASSQLLNTGELFF	TRBJ2-2	.	.	TRBV3-1/TRBV3-2
TGTGCCAGCAGCTTAGGACAGAACACTGAAGCTTTCTTT	CASSLGQNTEAFF	TRBJ1-1	.	.	TRBV7-9
TGTGCCAGCAGCTTAGACAGGTCCGGGGAGCTGTTTTTT	CASSLDRSGELFF	TRBJ2-2	.	.	TRBV7-9
TGTGCCAGCCACCCAGTGTCCGCGGGGGAGCAGTTCTTC	CASHPVSAGEQFF	TRBJ2-1	once	.	TRBV5-6
TGTGCCAGTAGTCCCGGGACAGGGGGCAGTTCAGCGAGAGAGACCCAGTACTTC	CASSPGTGGSSARETQYF	TRBJ2-5	once	TRBD1	TRBV19
TGTGCCAGCTCACCAGGACTGAGCTCCTACGAGCAGTACTTC	CASSPGLSSYEQYF	TRBJ2-7	few	.	TRBV18
TGTGCCAGCTCCCTACGGGGACAGACTAACTATGGCTACACCTTC	CASSLRGQTNYGYTF	TRBJ1-2	.	TRBD1	TRBV18
TGTGCCAGCAGCTTAGAGCGGGGGGGCTACACCTTC	CASSLERGGYTF	TRBJ1-2	.	.	TRBV7-9
TGCGCCAGCAGCTTGGCTAACAGGGTCCAAGAGACCCAGTACTTC	CASSLANRVQETQYF	TRBJ2-5	few	.	TRBV5-1
TGTGCCAGTAGTCCCGGGGGGGGTAGTAGCACAGATACGCAGTATTTT	CASSPGGGSSTDTQYF	TRBJ2-3	.	TRBD2	TRBV19
TGTGCCAGCAGTGAGAGGGTCGGGGAAGCTTTCTTT	CASSERVGEAFF	TRBJ1-1	once	.	TRBV6-1
TGTGCCAGCAGCCGGGGGCTAGCGGGAGGCAGCAATGAGCAGTTCTTC	CASSRGLAGGSNEQFF	TRBJ2-1	.	TRBD2	TRBV7-3
TGTGCCACCTCCGGGATTCGGGAAAAACTGTTTTTT	CATSGIREKLFF	TRBJ1-4	.	.	TRBV19